The TCR beta chain described here comes from a study of cytomegalovirus exposure and HLA in healthy donors. Notes on the study in general: Sequencing likely generated an artifact that appeared as a cluster of highly shared sequence variants. Among immune exposure information, only CMV serostatus was available.

For this clone: Its antigen is as yet unknown.

The CDR3 has 15 amino acids. Germline V gene data show CDR1 as SGHVS and CDR2 as FNYEAQ. V was clipped by 3 bases and J by 3 bases, with 14 bases between them. 60 Vbeta and 13 Jbeta primers were used in PCR. The data were produced by immunoSEQ multiplex PCR, yet TCRdb's version contains in-frame clones alone and is incomplete. The data contain 200,000 to 250,000 clones, around 86% of them seen just once; the ten biggest clones take up about 2.5%. The chain couples TRBV7-6 to TRBJ1-1, with a weak D call TRBD1 (6 bases). The sequenced material came from PBMCs. The source is a woman aged 40 to 49 in good health and CMV-seronegative. The CDR3 is CASSFPRGMDTEAFF. In DNA, the CDR3 is TGTGCCAGCAGCTTTCCCAGGGGCATGGACACTGAAGCTTTCTTT. Looking up the rest from reference TRBV7-6 and TRBJ1-1 gives the full variable domain: GAGVSQSPRYKVTKRGQDVALRCDPISGHVSLYWYRQALGQGPEFLTYFNYEAQQDKSGLPNDRFSAERPEGSISTLTIQRTEQRDSAMYRCASSFPRGMDTEAFFGQGTRLTVV.